This section outlines one T cell receptor beta chain sequence together with its context. The antigen remains undetermined. The germline V gene has CDR1 SQVTM and CDR2 ANQGSEA. V was pared by 6 bases and J by 5 bases, with 15 bases between. CDR3 length: 13 residues. This sample stems from a study of blood T cells in healthy people across ages. The study, taken as a whole, reports: Comparison with aged donors showed that long-lived donors had more naive CD4+ cells and higher diversity. TCR beta diversity correlated strongly with naive T cell percentage.

Then a second PCR, running roughly 7 to 11 cycles, was carried out with a sample-barcoded 5' primer and a J-beta primer mix. Sequencing yielded, for each sample, at least 3 million paired-end reads carrying CDR3. TCRdb redid the calling of the 5' RACE reads with MiXCR, one entry per CDR3 protein. This table holds about 800,000 distinct CDR3 sequences, 58% found once. This TCR was sampled from a man aged 25-40 years in good health. The sequencing sample was made of blood. V usage is TRBV29-1 and J usage is TRBJ2-3; D might be TRBD2 (5 bases). The CDR3 reads CSVTRGGIDTQYF. The CDR3 nucleotides are TGCAGCGTAACCCGGGGTGGGATAGATACGCAGTATTTT.